The entry that follows covers one T cell receptor (beta chain) sequence. This sample also contains other DNA sequences that code for the same CDR3. V was clipped by 3 bases and J by 4 bases, with 9 bases between them. The CDR3 covers 13 residues. Profiled with immunoSEQ multiplex PCR; TCRdb holds only in-frame clones, not every one. The sample records 250,000 or so clones, about 83% being singletons. The source of the sample is a study of blood T cell repertoires in COVID-19. The sequence came from a human donor in a cohort sampled during active COVID-19. The chain links TRBV12-3 or TRBV12-4 to TRBJ1-1; maybe TRBD1 (5 bases). The specimen sequenced was peripheral blood. CDR3 region: CASSFREGTEAFF. The CDR3 DNA reads as TGTGCCAGCAGTTTCAGGGAGGGCACTGAAGCTTTCTTT.